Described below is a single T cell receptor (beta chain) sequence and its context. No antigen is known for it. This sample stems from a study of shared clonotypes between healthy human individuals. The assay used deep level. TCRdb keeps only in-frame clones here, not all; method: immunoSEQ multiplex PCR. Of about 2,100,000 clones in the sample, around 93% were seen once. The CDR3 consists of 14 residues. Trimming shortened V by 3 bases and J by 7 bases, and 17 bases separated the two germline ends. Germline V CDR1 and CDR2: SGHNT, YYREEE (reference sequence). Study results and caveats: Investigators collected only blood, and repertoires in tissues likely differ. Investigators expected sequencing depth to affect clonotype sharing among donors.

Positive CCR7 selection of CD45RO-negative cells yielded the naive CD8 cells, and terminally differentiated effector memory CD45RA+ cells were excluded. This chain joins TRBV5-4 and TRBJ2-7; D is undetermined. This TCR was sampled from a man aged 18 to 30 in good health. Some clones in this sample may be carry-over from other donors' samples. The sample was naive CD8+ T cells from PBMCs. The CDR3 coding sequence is TGTGCCAGCAGCTCCCTGAAGGGTCGTAGTGAGCAGTACTTC. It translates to CASSSLKGRSEQYF. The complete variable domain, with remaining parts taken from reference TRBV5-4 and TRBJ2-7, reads ETGVTQSPTHLIKTRGQQVTLRCSSQSGHNTVSWYQQALGQGPQFIFQYYREEENGRGNFPPRFSGLQFPNYSSELNVNALELDDSALYLCASSSLKGRSEQYFGPGTRLTVT.